The clone carrying this T cell receptor (beta chain) has only a few counts. Generated by immunoSEQ multiplex PCR, the TCRdb table keeps only in-frame clones and is missing some. The sample lists around 240,000 clones, just over 65% occurring once. These data belong to a study of shared clonotypes between healthy human individuals. Study-wide background: Used for every donor were three CD4 naive, three CD4 memory, two CD8 naive and one CD8 memory plate.

The germline CDR1 and CDR2 sequences are SNHLY and FYNNEI. The CDR3 runs to 15 residues. Trimming stripped 6 bases from V and 3 bases from J, with 17 bases between. Sequencing was carried out using memory CD4+ T cells sorted from blood. As to subset: CD45RA-negative fraction. The receptor comes from a man younger than 45 in good health. This chain links TRBV2 with TRBJ1-2, with D maybe TRBD1 (6 bases). CDR3 bases: TGTGCCAGCAGCGTACAGGGAGTCACAGACTATGGCTACACCTTC. Amino acid sequence: CASSVQGVTDYGYTF. The full variable domain, with the rest looked up from reference TRBV2 and TRBJ1-2, is EPEVTQTPSHQVTQMGQEVILRCVPISNHLYFYWYRQILGQKVEFLVSFYNNEISEKSEIFDDQFSVERPDGSNFTLKIRSTKLEDSAMYFCASSVQGVTDYGYTFGSGTRLTVV.